The 3 T cell receptor beta chains reported below all come from one sample, sequenced in a study of cytomegalovirus exposure and HLA in healthy donors. The PCR contained 60 Vbeta and 13 Jbeta primers. Sequenced by immunoSEQ multiplex PCR; TCRdb stores in-frame clones only, minus some. The table has over 150,000 clones, approximately 80% seen once. The sample taken for sequencing was PBMCs. These receptor sequences come from a woman aged 40 to 50 in good health and CMV-seronegative.

This clone was seen only once. CDR3 protein: CAWSGGGYEQYF. CDR3 DNA: TGTGCCTGGAGTGGAGGGGGCTACGAGCAGTACTTC. The J gene is TRBJ2-7, the V gene TRBV30; D may be TRBD1 (6 bases). This CDR3 has 12 amino acids. The germline V and J ends were trimmed by 1 base and 3 bases, with 7 bases remaining between them. CDR1 and CDR2 from the germline V gene are GTSNPN and SVGIG (reference sequence). The whole variable domain, filled in from reference TRBV30 and TRBJ2-7, reads SQTIHQWPATLVQPVGSPLSLECTVEGTSNPNLYWYRQAAGRGLQLLFYSVGIGQISSEVPQNLSASRPQDRQFILSSKKLLLSDSGFYLCAWSGGGYEQYFGPGTRLTVT.

The chain is built from TRBV30 and TRBJ2-1, with a tentative D call TRBD1 (6 bases). Trimming left V 0 bases short and J 2 bases short, with 11 bases between. From germline, CDR1 is GTSNPN and CDR2 SVGIG (reference sequence). This CDR3 spans 15 amino acids. The CDR3 DNA reads as TGTGCCTGGAGTGTACTACAGGGCACCTACAATGAGCAGTTCTTC. Encoded protein: CAWSVLQGTYNEQFF.

This chain joins TRBV5-1 and TRBJ1-2, with D unresolved. V shed 0 bases and J shed 0 bases, with 21 bases lying between them. Germline values: CDR1 SGHRS, CDR2 YFSETQ. The CDR3 covers 19 residues. The CDR3 region is CASSLAGAETTITNYGYTF. The CDR3 DNA follows: TGCGCCAGCAGCTTGGCGGGTGCGGAGACTACTATTACTAACTATGGCTACACCTTC.